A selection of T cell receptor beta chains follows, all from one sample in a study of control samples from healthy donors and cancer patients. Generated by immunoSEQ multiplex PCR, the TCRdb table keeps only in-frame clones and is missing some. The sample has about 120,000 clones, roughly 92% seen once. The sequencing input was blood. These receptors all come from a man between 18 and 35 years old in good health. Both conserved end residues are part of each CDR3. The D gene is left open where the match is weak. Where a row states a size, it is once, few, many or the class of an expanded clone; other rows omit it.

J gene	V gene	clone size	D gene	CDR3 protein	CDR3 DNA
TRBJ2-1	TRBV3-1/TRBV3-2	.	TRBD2	CASSQVSSGGNEQFF	TGTGCCAGCAGCCAAGTCTCTAGCGGGGGTAATGAGCAGTTCTTC
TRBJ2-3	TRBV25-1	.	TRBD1	CASSDRGLPDTQYF	TGTGCCAGCAGTGACAGGGGGCTTCCAGATACGCAGTATTTT
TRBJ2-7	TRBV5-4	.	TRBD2	CASSPRGAGGTYEQYF	TGTGCCAGCAGCCCCCGTGGGGCGGGGGGAACCTACGAGCAGTACTTC
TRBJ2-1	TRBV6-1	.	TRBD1	CASSEYEGAISNEQFF	TGTGCCAGCAGTGAATATGAGGGGGCCATCAGCAATGAGCAGTTCTTC
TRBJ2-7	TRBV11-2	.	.	CASSISGEQYF	TGTGCCAGCAGCATCAGCGGCGAGCAGTACTTC
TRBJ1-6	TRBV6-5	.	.	CASSYSGWAEAPLHF	TGTGCCAGCAGTTACTCAGGGTGGGCAGAGGCCCCCCTCCACTTT
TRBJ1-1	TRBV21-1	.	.	CASSTRGRIEAFF	TGTGCCAGCAGCACCAGGGGGCGCATTGAAGCTTTCTTT
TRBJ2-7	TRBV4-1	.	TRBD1	CASSDRDVRSEQYF	TGCGCCAGCAGCGACAGGGATGTTCGCAGTGAGCAGTACTTC
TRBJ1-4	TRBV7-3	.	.	CASSLRFSPKSFNEKLFF	TGTGCCAGCAGCTTAAGGTTTAGCCCCAAGTCTTTTAATGAAAAACTGTTTTTT
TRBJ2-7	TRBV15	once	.	CATSRDVASDYPYEQYF	TGTGCCACCAGCAGAGATGTAGCCAGCGACTATCCCTACGAGCAGTACTTC
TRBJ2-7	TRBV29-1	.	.	CSVLGGGNYEQYF	TGCAGCGTTCTTGGAGGGGGTAACTACGAGCAGTACTTC
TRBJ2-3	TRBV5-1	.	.	CASSFRSLSTDTQYF	TGCGCCAGCAGCTTCCGATCCTTGTCCACAGATACGCAGTATTTT
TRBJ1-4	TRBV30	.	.	CAWSEGFNEKLFF	TGTGCCTGGAGTGAAGGGTTTAATGAAAAACTGTTTTTT
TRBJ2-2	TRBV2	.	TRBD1	CASRGQGANTGELFF	TGTGCCAGCAGGGGACAGGGTGCGAACACCGGGGAGCTGTTTTTT
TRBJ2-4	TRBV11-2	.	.	CASSFGQGPAKNIQYF	TGTGCCAGCAGCTTCGGGCAGGGGCCAGCCAAAAACATTCAGTACTTC
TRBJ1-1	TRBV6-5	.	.	CASSRDFTEAFF	TGTGCCAGCAGCCGGGACTTCACTGAAGCTTTCTTT
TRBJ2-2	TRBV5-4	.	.	CASSLGRPGELFF	TGTGCCAGCAGCCTCGGTCGTCCCGGGGAGCTGTTTTTT
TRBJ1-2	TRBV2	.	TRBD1	CASRRDSTNYGYTF	TGTGCCAGCCGACGGGACAGTACTAACTATGGCTACACCTTC
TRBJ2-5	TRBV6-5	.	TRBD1	CASSYFWTGGLETQYF	TGTGCCAGCAGTTACTTCTGGACAGGGGGATTAGAGACCCAGTACTTC
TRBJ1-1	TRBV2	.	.	CASGAALRNTEAFF	TGTGCCAGCGGGGCAGCCCTACGGAACACTGAAGCTTTCTTT
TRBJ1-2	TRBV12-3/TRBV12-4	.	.	CAMREGTNGYTF	TGTGCCATGAGAGAAGGGACAAATGGCTACACCTTC
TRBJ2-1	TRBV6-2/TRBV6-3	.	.	CASSYGLGTDEQFF	TGTGCCAGCAGTTACGGTTTGGGAACGGATGAGCAGTTCTTC
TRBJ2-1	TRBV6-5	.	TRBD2	CASWAGVEQFF	TGTGCCAGCTGGGCGGGGGTTGAGCAGTTCTTC
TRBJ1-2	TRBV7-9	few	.	CASSLGAPSGYTF	TGTGCCAGCAGCTTAGGAGCCCCAAGTGGCTACACCTTC
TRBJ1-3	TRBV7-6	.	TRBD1	CASSSYRGTGNTIYF	TGTGCCAGCAGCTCCTACAGGGGGACTGGAAACACCATATATTTT
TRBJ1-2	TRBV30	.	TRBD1	CAWSEDRGSYGYTF	TGTGCCTGGAGTGAGGACAGGGGGTCTTATGGCTACACCTTC
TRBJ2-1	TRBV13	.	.	CASSFRTVKNNEQFF	TGTGCCAGCAGCTTTCGGACAGTCAAAAACAATGAGCAGTTCTTC
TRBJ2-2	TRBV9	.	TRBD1	CASSVVRDRPNTGELFF	TGTGCCAGCAGCGTAGTTCGGGACAGGCCTAACACCGGGGAGCTGTTTTTT
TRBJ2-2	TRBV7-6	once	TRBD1	CASSLGTGGAGELFF	TGTGCCAGCAGCCTTGGGACAGGGGGGGCCGGGGAGCTGTTTTTT
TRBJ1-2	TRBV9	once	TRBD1	CASSPTGGANYGYTF	TGTGCCAGCAGCCCGACAGGGGGTGCTAACTATGGCTACACCTTC
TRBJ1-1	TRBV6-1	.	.	CASSEAGQPNTEAFF	TGTGCCAGCAGTGAAGCGGGGCAGCCGAACACTGAAGCTTTCTTT
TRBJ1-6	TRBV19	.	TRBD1	CASSGGGIGNSPLHF	TGTGCCAGTAGTGGAGGGGGCATCGGTAATTCACCCCTCCACTTT
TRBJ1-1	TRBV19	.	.	CASSIPHRPTEAFF	TGTGCCAGTAGTATACCTCATAGGCCCACTGAAGCTTTCTTT
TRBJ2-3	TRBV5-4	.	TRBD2	CASSGRAGDSTDTQYF	TGTGCCAGCAGTGGTCGAGCGGGGGACAGCACAGATACGCAGTATTTT
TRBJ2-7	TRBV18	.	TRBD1	CASSPPIGTGTLSYEQYF	TGTGCCAGCTCACCACCTATTGGGACAGGGACTTTATCCTACGAGCAGTACTTC
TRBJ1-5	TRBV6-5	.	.	CASSPTVRNQPQHF	TGTGCCAGCAGCCCGACAGTTAGGAATCAGCCCCAGCATTTT
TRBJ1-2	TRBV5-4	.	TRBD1	CASSLDPGGLMRIYGYTF	TGTGCCAGCAGCTTGGATCCAGGGGGCCTAATGCGTATCTATGGCTACACCTTC
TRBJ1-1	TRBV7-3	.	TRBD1	CASSLTGLNTEAFF	TGTGCCAGCAGCTTGACAGGGCTAAACACTGAAGCTTTCTTT
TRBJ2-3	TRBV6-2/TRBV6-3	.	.	CASSYWSTDTQYF	TGTGCCAGCAGTTACTGGAGCACAGATACGCAGTATTTT
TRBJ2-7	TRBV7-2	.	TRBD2	CASSLVSGGSSYEQYF	TGTGCCAGCAGCTTAGTTTCCGGGGGGAGCTCCTACGAGCAGTACTTC
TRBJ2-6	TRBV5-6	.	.	CASSFPPSSGANVLTF	TGTGCCAGCAGCTTCCCACCGAGCTCTGGGGCCAACGTCCTGACTTTC
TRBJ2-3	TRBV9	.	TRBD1	CASSPQGDRGADTQYF	TGTGCCAGCAGCCCCCAGGGGGACAGGGGTGCAGATACGCAGTATTTT